The sequence of this TCR beta chain was determined in a study of blood T cell repertoires in COVID-19. About the research overall: T cells, B-cell-depleted T cells, or PBMCs provided the cDNA or gDNA that served as material.

The CDR3 contains 14 residues. The V and J ends lost 3 bases and 3 bases, in that order; junction bases with no gene match: 5. From germline, CDR1 is ENHRY and CDR2 SYGVKD. This clone showed up just a few times. TCRdb's table, derived via immunoSEQ multiplex PCR, lists solely in-frame clones and lacks some. The table records hundreds of thousands of clones, around 89% of them present only once. The sequenced material came from peripheral blood. V and J are TRBV10-3 and TRBJ2-7, with 7 bases identical to TRBD1. The clonotype comes from a woman between 18 and 30 years old with acute or convalescent COVID-19. Here the CDR3 DNA reads TGTGCCATCAGTGAAACAGGGGCCCGCTACGAGCAGTACTTC. Translating it yields CAISETGARYEQYF.